These 8 T cell receptor beta chains came from one sample sequenced in a study of cytomegalovirus exposure and HLA in healthy donors. Primers: 60 Vbeta forward and 13 Jbeta reverse. The data were produced by immunoSEQ multiplex PCR, yet TCRdb's version contains in-frame clones alone and is incomplete. Among some 130,000 clones, 79% were seen once, and the ten largest hold roughly 2%. Sequencing was performed on PBMCs. The receptors were gathered from a man aged 18 to 35 in good health and CMV-seronegative.

The chain couples TRBV7-8 to TRBJ1-6; TRBD1 might be the D (5 bases). V was shortened by 5 bases and J by 16 bases, with 24 bases between the two germline ends. There are 15 residues in the CDR3. The germline V gene encodes CDR1 SGHVS and CDR2 FQNEAQ. This CDR3 is CASSDHGLSGTPLHF. The DNA for the CDR3 is TGTGCCAGCAGCGATCACGGACTCTCCGGGACTCCTCTCCACTTT. Using reference TRBV7-8 and TRBJ1-6 for the parts outside the CDR3, the full variable domain is GAGVSQSPRYKVAKRGQDVALRCDPISGHVSLFWYQQALGQGPEFLTYFQNEAQLDKSGLPSDRFFAERPEGSVSTLKIQRTQQEDSAVYLCASSDHGLSGTPLHFGNGTRLTVT.

This chain connects TRBV4-1 to TRBJ2-1; 8 bases match TRBD2. CDR1 is MGHRA and CDR2 is YSYEKL in the germline V gene. V was clipped by 1 base and J by 7 bases; unmatched bases: 12. The CDR3 length is 17 residues. CDR3 in DNA: TGCGCCAGCAGCCAAGCTGAGACTAGCGCCGGGATGAATGAGCAGTTCTTC. This gives the protein CASSQAETSAGMNEQFF.

The V call is TRBV14, the J call TRBJ1-6, with D possibly matching TRBD1 (5 bases). The CDR3 spans 20 residues. The V end was cut by 1 base, the J end by 1 base, with 20 bases between. CDR1 is SGHDN and CDR2 is FVKESK in the germline V gene. The CDR3 DNA reads TGTGCCAGCAGCCAAGCCAAGACAGCTAAAGGGGTTTCCTATAATTCACCCCTCCACTTT. Encoded protein: CASSQAKTAKGVSYNSPLHF.

The chain links TRBV7-9 to TRBJ1-2; TRBD1 matches at 8 bases. This CDR3 spans 15 amino acids. Germline CDR1 SEHNR, CDR2 FQNEAQ (reference sequence). The ends lost 1 base at V and 7 bases at J; junction bases unmatched: 8. As DNA, the CDR3 is TGTGCCAGCAGCTTAGTGGAGGCAGGGGGCTGTGGCTACACCTTC. Translating gives CASSLVEAGGCGYTF.

This chain uses TRBV6-1 with TRBJ2-1, with 14 nucleotides matching TRBD2. The CDR3 loop spans 16 amino acids. In germline, CDR1 is MNHNS, CDR2 SASEGT. The junction had 6 bases not matched to a gene; V was cut back by 4 bases and J by 7 bases. CDR3 bases: TGTGCCAGCAGTGGACTAGCGGGAGGGCCGGGAAATGAGCAGTTCTTC. This translates into CASSGLAGGPGNEQFF.

The chain links TRBV4-1 to TRBJ2-3; D might be TRBD1 (6 bases). Germline V gene data show CDR1 as MGHRA and CDR2 as YSYEKL. V was shortened by 3 bases and J by 6 bases, with 19 bases between the two germline ends. The CDR3 runs 16 residues. CDR3 DNA sequence: TGCGCCAGCAGCCAGGAGACAGGTTACCGCGGGGATACGCAGTATTTT. Protein: CASSQETGYRGDTQYF.

V usage is TRBV7-9 and J usage is TRBJ2-2; 11 positions match TRBD2. The V segment lost 3 bases and the J segment 7 bases; nucleotides outside the gene matches: 13. CDR3 size: 18 residues. The germline V gene has CDR1 SEHNR and CDR2 FQNEAQ (reference sequence). The CDR3, as DNA: TGTGCCAGCAGCTTTTCCCTTACTAGCGGGAGTTCAAACGGGGAGCTGTTTTTT. Encoded protein: CASSFSLTSGSSNGELFF.

The CDR3 protein is CASSLSGVIGNTEAFF. CDR3 nucleotide sequence: TGTGCCAGCAGTTTATCTGGTGTCATCGGTAACACTGAAGCTTTCTTT. The V and J genes are TRBV27 and TRBJ1-1; D is undetermined. CDR1 is MNHEY and CDR2 is SMNVEV in the germline V gene (reference sequence). The V end lost 0 bases, the J end lost 2 bases, and 13 bases lay between the germline ends. This CDR3 is 16 amino acids long.